The 30 T cell receptor beta chains listed next were all sequenced from one sample in a study of T-cell memory formation after mild COVID-19. TCRdb used MiXCR to reprocess the 5' RACE reads, holding one entry per CDR3 protein. The data hold roughly 450,000 distinct CDR3 sequences, with 18% observed a single time. The sequencing sample was made of PBMCs or a T cell subset sorted from them (not recorded which). The receptor set was obtained from an adult woman who had mild COVID-19 (a few samples of this study predate the infection). Cell type and time point are not known.

This clonotype occurred a few times. The rearrangement joins TRBV5-1 to TRBJ2-5, with a tentative D call TRBD1 (5 bases). The germline gives CDR1 SGHRS, CDR2 YFSETQ. Trimming cost V 4 bases and J 4 bases, with 23 bases left between them. The CDR3 is 17 amino acids. This chain's CDR3 is CASSRGSTTPLGETQYF. Here the CDR3 DNA reads TGCGCCAGCAGCAGGGGAAGTACAACACCTCTGGGAGAGACCCAGTACTTC.

This clonotype has more than one count but fewer than ten. This rearrangement joins TRBV2 to TRBJ2-3; D gene uncertain. The CDR3 spans 14 residues. The V gene's germline CDR1 is SNHLY and CDR2 FYNNEI. The germline V and J ends were trimmed by 0 bases and 4 bases, with 8 bases remaining between them. The CDR3 sequence is CASSEAGWADTQYF. The CDR3 coding sequence is TGTGCCAGCAGTGAAGCGGGTTGGGCAGATACGCAGTATTTT.

This clonotype has a handful of counts. The chain employs TRBV6-6 and TRBJ1-1; 7 bases match TRBD1. Trimming took 6 bases from V and 0 from J; bases not matched to a gene: 1. CDR1 and CDR2 (germline): MNHNY, SVGAGI (reference sequence). The CDR3 spans 13 residues. DNA of the CDR3: TGTGCCAGCAGAGACAGGGTGAACACTGAAGCTTTCTTT. Protein: CASRDRVNTEAFF.

With respect to this clonotype: One junction end does not reproduce the germline sequence, and a read error may be involved. The V gene is TRBV11-2, the J gene TRBJ1-1; D is uncertain. CDR3 length: 13 residues. Germline V gives CDR1 SGHAT, CDR2 FQNNGV. The CDR3 bases are TGTGCCAGAAGCTTAAGAGAGAACACTGAAGCTTTCTTT. It codes for CARSLRENTEAFF.

The chain uses TRBV12-3 or TRBV12-4 and TRBJ2-5, with no clear D. The CDR3 runs 13 residues. V was trimmed by 3 bases and J by 4 bases, leaving 9 bases between them. DNA of the CDR3: TGTGCCAGCAGTTTCATCCGTTCAGAGACCCAGTACTTC. This sequence encodes CASSFIRSETQYF.

The chain couples TRBV5-1 to TRBJ1-6, with TRBD1 as a possible D gene (5 bases). The germline gives CDR1 SGHRS, CDR2 YFSETQ. There are 16 residues in the CDR3. V was clipped by 0 bases and J by 9 bases, with 16 bases between them. DNA of the CDR3: TGCGCCAGCAGCTTGGGAGCAGGGCAGGTCGGTTCACCCCTCCACTTT. Its protein is CASSLGAGQVGSPLHF.

This clonotype has just a few counts. The J gene is TRBJ2-2, the V gene TRBV9, with D possibly matching TRBD2 (5 bases). The CDR3 is 19 residues long. The V gene lost 0 bases and the J gene lost 6 bases, with 24 bases spanning the gap. Germline V gives CDR1 SGDLS, CDR2 YYNGEE. CDR3 coding DNA: TGTGCCAGCAGCGTAGCCCCCCACTTACTAGGCACGGTTCCCGGGGAGCTGTTTTTT. It is translated as CASSVAPHLLGTVPGELFF.

The chain couples TRBV12-5 to TRBJ2-7; 8 positions match TRBD2. V dropped 2 bases and J dropped 3; count of bases not matched to a gene: 3. This CDR3 comprises 14 residues. Germline V gives CDR1 LGHNT, CDR2 FRNRAP. The CDR3 bases are TGTGCTAGTGGTTTGACCGGGGGGGGCTACGAGCAGTACTTC. It codes for CASGLTGGGYEQYF.

The chain has TRBV30 and TRBJ1-5; D remains unclear. CDR1 is GTSNPN and CDR2 is SVGIG in the germline V gene (reference sequence). With 8 bases removed from V and 0 bases from J, the gap between germline ends came to 11 bases. The CDR3 covers 13 residues. CDR3 loop: CAAQTYSNQPQHF. The CDR3 coding sequence is TGTGCCGCCCAGACGTATAGCAATCAGCCCCAGCATTTT.

This chain connects TRBV15 to TRBJ1-3, with a weak D call TRBD1 (5 bases). This CDR3 spans 13 amino acids. CDR1 LNHNV and CDR2 YYDKDF come from the germline V gene (reference sequence). V was trimmed by 5 bases and J by 3 bases, leaving 8 bases between them. CDR3 in DNA: TGTGCCACCAGCTCAGACAGTGGAAACACCATATATTTT. This sequence encodes CATSSDSGNTIYF.

The CDR3 DNA is TGTGCCAGCAGCTTCCCGAGATCCAACAATGAGCAGTTCTTC. Translating it yields CASSFPRSNNEQFF. J is TRBJ2-1 and V is TRBV5-5; D is uncertain. This CDR3 is 14 amino acids long. CDR1 and CDR2 (germline): SGHKS, YYEKEE (reference sequence). The V end was cut by 2 bases, the J end by 5 bases, with 11 bases between.

The genes are TRBV5-1 and TRBJ1-2; D might be TRBD1 (6 bases). Germline V gene data show CDR1 as SGHRS and CDR2 as YFSETQ. The CDR3 has 15 amino acids. Trimming took 4 bases from V and 0 from J, leaving 13 bases between them. CDR3 sequence reads: CASSPGDTTNYGYTF. As DNA, the CDR3 is TGCGCCAGCAGCCCCGGGGACACGACTAACTATGGCTACACCTTC.

V gene TRBV20-1 combines with J gene TRBJ1-2, with TRBD1 identical over 9 bases. The CDR3 consists of 15 residues. The J segment lost 4 bases and the V segment lost 3 bases, leaving 9 bases of the junction unmatched. Germline CDR1 is DFQATT and CDR2 is SNEGSKA (reference sequence). The CDR3 reads CSASVQGARFYGYTF. The CDR3, as DNA: TGCAGTGCTAGTGTACAGGGGGCGCGGTTCTATGGCTACACCTTC.

The V and J genes are TRBV5-1 and TRBJ1-2; tentatively, D is TRBD1 (6 bases). The CDR3 runs 15 residues. The germline V and J ends were trimmed by 0 bases and 6 bases, with 15 bases remaining between them. From germline, CDR1 is SGHRS and CDR2 YFSETQ. CDR3 nucleotide sequence: TGCGCCAGCAGCTTGGAGCGGGGGGCGCTCCATGGCTACACCTTC. Residues: CASSLERGALHGYTF.

This chain uses TRBV11-2 with TRBJ2-3; D is undetermined. Trimming took off 3 bases at V and 0 bases at J, with 13 bases between the two ends. The germline CDR1 and CDR2 sequences are SGHAT and FQNNGV. This CDR3 is built from 16 residues. CDR3 sequence (DNA): TGTGCCAGCAGCTTTTGGAAACTCACTAGCACAGATACGCAGTATTTT. This sequence encodes CASSFWKLTSTDTQYF.

This clonotype was counted only a few times. The chain joins TRBV5-1 to TRBJ2-7, with TRBD2 matching 7 bases. Unmatched junction bases numbered 5, after V lost 4 bases and J lost 4 bases. The CDR3 length is 13 residues. Germline lookup yields CDR1 SGHRS and CDR2 YFSETQ. CDR3 in amino acids: CASSRELAYEQYF. In DNA form, the CDR3 reads TGCGCCAGCAGCCGCGAACTAGCGTACGAGCAGTACTTC.

This clonotype has more than one count but fewer than ten. V and J are TRBV28 and TRBJ2-5, with D possibly being TRBD1 (6 bases). Germline V gene lookup returns CDR1 MDHEN and CDR2 SYDVKM. Trimming left V 6 bases short and J 0 bases short, with 11 bases between. This CDR3 has 14 residues. The CDR3 here is CASSTQGNQETQYF. The DNA of the CDR3 is TGTGCCAGCAGCACCCAGGGGAACCAAGAGACCCAGTACTTC.

The sample holds many counts of this clonotype. The chain employs TRBV5-1 and TRBJ2-5; 9 bases map to TRBD2. CDR3 length: 18 residues. Trimming cost V 3 bases and J 1 base; bases outside gene matches: 13. Germline V lookup: CDR1 SGHRS, CDR2 YFSETQ. The DNA of the CDR3 is TGCGCCAGCAGCTGGGCCCCCAGCGGGGGGACCCTCCAAGAGACCCAGTACTTC. Residues: CASSWAPSGGTLQETQYF.

This clonotype has a handful of counts. V gene TRBV12-3 or TRBV12-4 combines with J gene TRBJ2-5; 7 bases align to TRBD1. V trimming: 8 bases; J trimming: 3 bases; junction bases outside the gene matches: 12. The CDR3 extends over 15 amino acids. CDR3 DNA: TGTGCCAGCGGGGCGACAGGGCTCGGGGAAGAGACCCAGTACTTC. Amino acid sequence: CASGATGLGEETQYF.

The gene calls are TRBV5-4 and TRBJ1-2, with a possible D match to TRBD1 (5 bases). V lost 6 bases and J lost 8, with 23 bases in between. Germline-derived CDR1 and CDR2 are SGHNT and YYREEE (reference sequence). CDR3 length: 15 amino acids. CDR3 sequence reads: CASTVAGTYGRGYTF. The DNA of the CDR3 is TGTGCCAGCACCGTTGCGGGGACGTACGGACGCGGCTACACCTTC. The variable domain in full, completed from reference TRBV5-4 and TRBJ1-2, reads ETGVTQSPTHLIKTRGQQVTLRCSSQSGHNTVSWYQQALGQGPQFIFQYYREEENGRGNFPPRFSGLQFPNYSSELNVNALELDDSALYLCASTVAGTYGRGYTFGSGTRLTVV.

This clonotype was counted a single time. This chain uses TRBV28 with TRBJ1-5; D is unclear. CDR1 and CDR2 (germline): MDHEN, SYDVKM. Trimming took off 2 bases at V and 3 bases at J, with 8 bases between the two ends. The CDR3 loop spans 14 amino acids. CDR3 nucleotide sequence: TGTGCCAGCAGTTTAAACAGACACAATCAGCCCCAGCATTTT. Residues: CASSLNRHNQPQHF.

This clonotype was counted a few times. The V gene is TRBV20-1, the J gene TRBJ2-7, with 7 bases matching TRBD1. Per germline, CDR1 DFQATT and CDR2 SNEGSKA (reference sequence). This CDR3 has 16 residues. With V trimmed by 6 bases and J by 2 bases, 16 bases remained unmatched. The DNA for the CDR3 is TGCAGTGCCCAAACCCGAGGACAGGCACCTACCTACGAGCAGTACTTC. It specifies CSAQTRGQAPTYEQYF.

The gene calls are TRBV6-1 and TRBJ1-2; possibly TRBD1 for D (6 bases). This CDR3 has 13 residues. Trimming pared 3 bases from V and 4 bases from J, leaving 9 bases between. In germline, CDR1 is MNHNS, CDR2 SASEGT. Here the CDR3 DNA reads TGTGCCAGCAGTGAGGACAGAGGCTATGGCTACACCTTC. This sequence encodes CASSEDRGYGYTF.

This clonotype was counted between two and nine times. This sequence joins TRBV12-5 and TRBJ2-7; 8 nucleotides align to TRBD1. Germline assignment: CDR1 LGHNT and CDR2 FRNRAP. Trimming removed 7 bases from V and 5 bases from J; junction bases left unmatched: 10. The CDR3 is made up of 14 amino acids. The CDR3 DNA reads TGTGCTAGTGTCCTCCGGGACAGGTCCAACGAGCAGTACTTC. It encodes CASVLRDRSNEQYF.

The rearrangement uses TRBV9 and TRBJ2-1, with D maybe TRBD2 (7 bases). CDR1 and CDR2 from the germline V gene are SGDLS and YYNGEE. The CDR3 has 15 amino acids. Between the trimmed V and J ends, which lost 3 bases and 10 bases, there was a span of 20 bases. The CDR3 reads CASSECKGGPCEQFF. In DNA, the CDR3 is TGTGCCAGCAGCGAATGTAAGGGGGGGCCTTGCGAGCAGTTCTTC.

This clonotype was seen repeatedly, ten times or more. This sequence joins TRBV4-1 and TRBJ1-2; possible D gene TRBD1, 5 bases. This CDR3 is 13 amino acids long. In germline, CDR1 is MGHRA, CDR2 YSYEKL. The V end was cut by 0 bases, the J end by 8 bases, with 10 bases between. CDR3 in amino acids: CASSQERGLGYTF. DNA for the CDR3: TGCGCCAGCAGCCAAGAAAGGGGTCTGGGCTACACCTTC.

The CDR3 region is CSVDRTGGVTEAFF. As DNA, the CDR3 is TGCAGCGTTGATCGTACAGGGGGCGTCACTGAAGCTTTCTTT. The chain has TRBV29-1 and TRBJ1-1, with 9 bases that match TRBD1. The CDR3 is 14 residues long. Per germline, CDR1 SQVTM and CDR2 ANQGSEA. V was pared by 3 bases and J by 4 bases, with 6 bases of the junction left unmatched.

This chain links TRBV20-1 with TRBJ1-5; D may be TRBD1 (6 bases). The CDR3 is 15 amino acids. Germline V lookup: CDR1 DFQATT, CDR2 SNEGSKA (reference sequence). V lost 6 bases, J lost 1 base, and 16 bases lay in between. The CDR3 protein is CSAIGTSLSNQPQHF. In nucleotides, the CDR3 is TGCAGTGCGATTGGGACAAGCTTAAGCAATCAGCCCCAGCATTTT.

V and J are TRBV5-5 and TRBJ2-3, with TRBD2 identical over 7 bases. The germline gives CDR1 SGHKS, CDR2 YYEKEE (reference sequence). The CDR3 consists of 16 residues. J gave up 0 bases and V 4 bases, and 8 bases lay outside the gene matches. This CDR3 is CASSPGSGGSTDTQYF. Written as DNA, the CDR3 is TGTGCCAGCAGCCCTGGGTCGGGGGGAAGCACAGATACGCAGTATTTT.

The rearrangement joins TRBV30 to TRBJ1-5; no clear D. Germline V gene lookup returns CDR1 GTSNPN and CDR2 SVGIG (reference sequence). This CDR3 spans 11 amino acids. Deletions cut 0 bases from V and 6 bases from J, with 3 bases between. CDR3 DNA sequence: TGTGCCTGGAGTGTAGGTCAGCCCCAGCATTTT. This codes for CAWSVGQPQHF.